The 9 T cell receptor beta chains reported below all come from one sample, sequenced in a study of cytomegalovirus exposure and HLA in healthy donors. Primers: 60 Vbeta forward and 13 Jbeta reverse. Libraries were prepared by immunoSEQ multiplex PCR; TCRdb keeps only in-frame clonotypes and omits some of them. The sample includes 150,000 to 200,000 clones, 81% of them seen just once. Sequencing was performed on PBMCs. Every receptor here comes from a woman aged 18 to 35 in good health and CMV-seropositive.

The gene calls are TRBV11-2 and TRBJ2-1; 12 bases match TRBD2. This CDR3 region has 15 residues. The V segment lost 2 bases and the J segment 5 bases; nucleotides outside the gene matches: 1. The germline CDR1 and CDR2 sequences are SGHAT and FQNNGV. The CDR3 coding sequence is TGTGCCAGCAGCTTAAGACTAGCGGGGGACAATGAGCAGTTCTTC. Residues: CASSLRLAGDNEQFF.

This clone appeared a single time. The chain joins TRBV2 to TRBJ2-7; TRBD1 matches 11 bases. V shed 4 bases and J 2 bases; nucleotides not matched to a gene: 13. Germline V gives CDR1 SNHLY, CDR2 FYNNEI. The CDR3 spans 18 residues. The CDR3 spells CASSVSWTGGAATYEQYF. CDR3 DNA sequence: TGTGCCAGCAGTGTGTCGTGGACAGGGGGCGCGGCGACCTACGAGCAGTACTTC.

In its sample, this clone was seen a few times. The chain uses TRBV21-1 and TRBJ2-7; the D call TRBD2 from the table was never checked on the DNA. TRBV21-1 is listed as a pseudogene. This CDR3 has 15 residues. The CDR3 DNA reads TGTGCCAGCAGCAAAGTGTCGGTCCCCTCCTACGAGCAGTACTTC. Its protein product is CASSKVSVPSYEQYF.

The chain carries TRBV7-9 and TRBJ2-7; D gene unclear. The CDR3 loop spans 14 amino acids. CDR1 is SEHNR, CDR2 FQNEAQ, per germline (reference sequence). Between the trimmed V and J ends, which lost 1 base and 4 bases, there was a span of 11 bases. The CDR3 region has the DNA TGTGCCAGCAGCTTAGGTTTTGATCTATACGAGCAGTACTTC. It is translated as CASSLGFDLYEQYF.

The chain uses TRBV2 and TRBJ2-2, with D uncertain. The CDR3 totals 17 residues. The germline gives CDR1 SNHLY, CDR2 FYNNEI. Trimming pared 5 bases from V and 4 bases from J, leaving 20 bases between. This CDR3 is CASSLGRLSLITGELFF. The CDR3 nucleotides read TGTGCCAGCAGTCTCGGTCGACTGTCCCTAATCACCGGGGAGCTGTTTTTT.

The rearrangement uses TRBV19 and TRBJ1-4; D unresolved. Germline CDR1 reads LNHDA; CDR2 reads SQIVND (reference sequence). This CDR3 is 13 amino acids long. The ends were cut back, 5 bases at V and 6 bases at J, with 10 bases in the middle. The CDR3, as DNA: TGTGCCAGTAGTGCCGGGAAGGATGAAAAACTGTTTTTT. Amino acid sequence: CASSAGKDEKLFF. Full variable domain (rest looked up from reference TRBV19 and TRBJ1-4): DGGITQSPKYLFRKEGQNVTLSCEQNLNHDAMYWYRQDPGQGLRLIYYSQIVNDFQKGDIAEGYSVSREKKESFPLTVTSAQKNPTAFYLCASSAGKDEKLFFGSGTQLSVL.

The rearrangement joins TRBV7-8 to TRBJ2-7, with D tentatively TRBD1 (5 bases). V was shortened by 5 bases and J by 3 bases, with 20 bases between the two germline ends. The CDR3 runs 16 residues. CDR1 and CDR2 (germline): SGHVS, FQNEAQ. The CDR3 protein is CASSQHRSSGGYEQYF. The CDR3 region has the DNA TGTGCCAGCAGCCAACACAGGAGCAGTGGTGGCTACGAGCAGTACTTC.

This chain connects TRBV19 to TRBJ2-7, with TRBD1 identical over 9 bases. The V and J ends lost 5 bases and 0 bases, in that order; junction bases with no gene match: 11. The CDR3 is 17 amino acids. Germline loops: CDR1 LNHDA, CDR2 SQIVND (reference sequence). CDR3 bases: TGTGCCAGTAGTCCTAGTGGGACAGGGACCATCTCCTACGAGCAGTACTTC. This sequence encodes CASSPSGTGTISYEQYF.

J is TRBJ2-5 and V is TRBV11-2; 7 nucleotides align to TRBD2. V lost 5 bases to trimming and J lost 4 bases; unmatched junction nucleotides: 10. Per germline, CDR1 SGHAT and CDR2 FQNNGV. CDR3 size: 15 residues. CDR3 protein: CASSARGDLGETQYF. The CDR3 DNA is TGTGCCAGCAGCGCCCGGGGGGACTTAGGAGAGACCCAGTACTTC.